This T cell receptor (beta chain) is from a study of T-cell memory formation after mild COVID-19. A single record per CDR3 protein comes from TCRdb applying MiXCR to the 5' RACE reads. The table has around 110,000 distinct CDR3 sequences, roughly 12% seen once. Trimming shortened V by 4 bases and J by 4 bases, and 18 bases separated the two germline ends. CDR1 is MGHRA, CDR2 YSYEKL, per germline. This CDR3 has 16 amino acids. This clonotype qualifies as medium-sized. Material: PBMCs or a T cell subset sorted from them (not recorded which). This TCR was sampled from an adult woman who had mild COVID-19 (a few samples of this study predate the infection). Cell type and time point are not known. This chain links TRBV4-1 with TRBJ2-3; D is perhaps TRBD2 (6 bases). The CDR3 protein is CASSRGLLLEADTQYF. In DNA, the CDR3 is TGCGCCAGCAGCCGGGGACTCCTACTGGAGGCAGATACGCAGTATTTT.